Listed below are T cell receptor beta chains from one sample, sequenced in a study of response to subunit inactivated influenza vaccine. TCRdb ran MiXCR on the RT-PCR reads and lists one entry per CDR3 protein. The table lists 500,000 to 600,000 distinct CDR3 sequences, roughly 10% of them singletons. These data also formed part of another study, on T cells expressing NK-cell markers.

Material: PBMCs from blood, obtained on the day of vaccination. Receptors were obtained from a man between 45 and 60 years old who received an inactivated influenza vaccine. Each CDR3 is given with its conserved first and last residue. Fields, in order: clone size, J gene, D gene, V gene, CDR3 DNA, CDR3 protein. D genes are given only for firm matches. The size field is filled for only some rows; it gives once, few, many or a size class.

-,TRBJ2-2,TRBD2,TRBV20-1,TGCAGTGCTAGAACTAGCGACTACACCGGGGAGCTGTTTTTT,CSARTSDYTGELFF
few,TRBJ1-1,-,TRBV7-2,TGTGCCAGCAGCTTCGACAGGAGGGAACCTTTCTTT,CASSFDRREPFF
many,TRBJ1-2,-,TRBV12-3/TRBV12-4,TGTGCCAGCAGCAGCGACGGACTCTATGGCTACACCTTC,CASSSDGLYGYTF
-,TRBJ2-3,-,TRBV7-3,TGTGCCAGCAGCGTGGGTCCAGATACGCAGTATTTT,CASSVGPDTQYF
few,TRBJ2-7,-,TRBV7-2,TGTGCCAGCAGCCGCTCACTGGGGGGAATTGTCGAGCAGTACTTC,CASSRSLGGIVEQYF
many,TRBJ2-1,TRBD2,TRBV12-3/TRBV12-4,TGTGCCAGCAGTCCCGCCGGGACTAGCGGGAGGGATGAGCAGTTCTTC,CASSPAGTSGRDEQFF
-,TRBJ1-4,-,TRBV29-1,TGCAGCGTTGGGGGCAGGCCTAATGAAAAACTGTTTTTT,CSVGGRPNEKLFF
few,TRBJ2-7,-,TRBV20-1,TGCAGTGCTCCCGGGAGTAATCCCTACGAGCAGTACTTC,CSAPGSNPYEQYF
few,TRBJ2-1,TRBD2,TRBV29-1,TGCAGCGTTGGTTCTCGGGAGGGCAACGAGCAGTTCTTC,CSVGSREGNEQFF
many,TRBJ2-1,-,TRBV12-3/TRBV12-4,TGTGCCAGCAGCTTACGGGGCGATGAGCAGTTCTTC,CASSLRGDEQFF
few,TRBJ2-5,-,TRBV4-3,TGCGCCAGCAGCCAAGATTTCCGGGCCGAAGAGACCCAGTACTTC,CASSQDFRAEETQYF
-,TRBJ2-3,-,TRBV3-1,TGTGCCAGCAGCCAAGACAAAGATTGGGGCAGTAACACAGATACGCAGTATTTT,CASSQDKDWGSNTDTQYF
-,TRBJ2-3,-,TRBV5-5,TGTGCCAGCAGCGTCGCAGGGGCGGGAGTATTCACAGATACGCAGTATTTT,CASSVAGAGVFTDTQYF
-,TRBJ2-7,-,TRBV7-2,TGTGCCAGCAGCTTATTAAGTGTGTCCGAAAGGAACGAGCAGTACTTC,CASSLLSVSERNEQYF
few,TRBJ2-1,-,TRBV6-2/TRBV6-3,TGTGCCAGCATCTCTTACGTGTTCCTAAAAACAAATGAGCAGTTCTTC,CASISYVFLKTNEQFF
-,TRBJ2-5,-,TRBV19,TGTGCCAGTAGTATACGGGTGGAACTTCAAGAGACCCAGTACTTC,CASSIRVELQETQYF
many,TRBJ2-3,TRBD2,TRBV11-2,TGTGCCAGCAGCTTCTTTACTAGCGGGGGGACTAGCACAGATACGCAGTATTTT,CASSFFTSGGTSTDTQYF
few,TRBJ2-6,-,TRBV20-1,TGCAGTGCTAGACCCGGGTCCGGGGCCAACGTCCTGACTTTC,CSARPGSGANVLTF
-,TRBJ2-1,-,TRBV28,TGTGCCAGCAGTTTATTAAGTCCGACTAGCGACAGGGTCGATGAGCAGTTCTTC,CASSLLSPTSDRVDEQFF
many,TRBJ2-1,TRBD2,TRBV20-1,TGCAGTGCTAGGAAGACTAGCGGGGGGGTTCGCTACAATGAGCAGTTCTTC,CSARKTSGGVRYNEQFF